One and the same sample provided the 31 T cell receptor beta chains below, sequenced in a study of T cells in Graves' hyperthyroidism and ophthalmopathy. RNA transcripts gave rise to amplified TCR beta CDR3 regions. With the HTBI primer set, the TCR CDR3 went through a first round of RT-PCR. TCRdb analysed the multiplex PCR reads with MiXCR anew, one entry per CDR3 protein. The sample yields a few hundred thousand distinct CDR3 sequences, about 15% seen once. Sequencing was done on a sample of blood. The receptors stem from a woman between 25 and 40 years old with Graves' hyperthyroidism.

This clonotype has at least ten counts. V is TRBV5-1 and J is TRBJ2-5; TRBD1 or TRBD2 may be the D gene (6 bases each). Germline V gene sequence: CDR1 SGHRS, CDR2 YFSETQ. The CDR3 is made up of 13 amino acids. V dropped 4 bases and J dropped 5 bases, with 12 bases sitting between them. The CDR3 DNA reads TGCGCCAGCAGCCGACAGGAGGGGGAGACCCAGTACTTC. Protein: CASSRQEGETQYF.

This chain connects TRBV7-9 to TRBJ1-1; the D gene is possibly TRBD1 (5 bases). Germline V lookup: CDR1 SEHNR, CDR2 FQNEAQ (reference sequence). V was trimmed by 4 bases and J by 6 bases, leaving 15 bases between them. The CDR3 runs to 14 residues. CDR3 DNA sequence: TGTGCCAGCAGCTCGGGACCTCAGGCGGCTGAAGCTTTCTTT. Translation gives CASSSGPQAAEAFF.

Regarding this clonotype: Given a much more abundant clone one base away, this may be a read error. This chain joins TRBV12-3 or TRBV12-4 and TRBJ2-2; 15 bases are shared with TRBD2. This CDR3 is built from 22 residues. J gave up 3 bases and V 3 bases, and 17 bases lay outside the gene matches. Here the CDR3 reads CASSFRGLAGGTRSLDTGELFF. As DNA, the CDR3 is TGTGCCAGCAGTTTTCGGGGACTAGCGGGAGGAACACGATCGTTAGACACCGGGGAGCTGTTTTTT.

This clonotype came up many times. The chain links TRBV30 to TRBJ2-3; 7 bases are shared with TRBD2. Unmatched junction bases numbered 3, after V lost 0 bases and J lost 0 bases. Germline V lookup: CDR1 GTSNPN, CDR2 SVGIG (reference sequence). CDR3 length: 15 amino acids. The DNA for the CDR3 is TGTGCCTGGAGTGTTGGTAGCGGGAGCACAGATACGCAGTATTTT. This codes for CAWSVGSGSTDTQYF. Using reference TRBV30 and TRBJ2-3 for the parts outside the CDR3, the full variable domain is SQTIHQWPATLVQPVGSPLSLECTVEGTSNPNLYWYRQAAGRGLQLLFYSVGIGQISSEVPQNLSASRPQDRQFILSSKKLLLSDSGFYLCAWSVGSGSTDTQYFGPGTRLTVL.

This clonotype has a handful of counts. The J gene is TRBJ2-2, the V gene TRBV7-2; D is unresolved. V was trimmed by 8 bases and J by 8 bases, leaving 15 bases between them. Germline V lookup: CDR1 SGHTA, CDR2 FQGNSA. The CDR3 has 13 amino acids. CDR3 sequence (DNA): TGTGCCAGCGGTAAGGGCTACAATGGGGAGCTGTTTTTT. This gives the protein CASGKGYNGELFF. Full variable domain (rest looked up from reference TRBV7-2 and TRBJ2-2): GAGVSQSPSNKVTEKGKDVELRCDPISGHTALYWYRQSLGQGLEFLIYFQGNSAPDKSGLPSDRFSAERTGGSVSTLTIQRTQQEDSAVYLCASGKGYNGELFFGEGSRLTVL.

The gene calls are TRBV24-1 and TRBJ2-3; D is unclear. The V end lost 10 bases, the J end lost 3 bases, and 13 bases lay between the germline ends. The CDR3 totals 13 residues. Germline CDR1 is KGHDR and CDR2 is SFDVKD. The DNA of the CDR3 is TGTGCCACTAAGGCCGGAACTACAGATACGCAGTATTTT. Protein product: CATKAGTTDTQYF.

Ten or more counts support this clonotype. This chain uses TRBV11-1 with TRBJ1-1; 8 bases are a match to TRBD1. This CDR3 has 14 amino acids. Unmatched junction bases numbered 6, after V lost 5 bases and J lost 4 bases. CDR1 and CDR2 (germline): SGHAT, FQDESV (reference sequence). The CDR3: CASSLGQGFTEAFF. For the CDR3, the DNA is TGTGCCAGCAGCCTCGGACAGGGTTTCACTGAAGCTTTCTTT.

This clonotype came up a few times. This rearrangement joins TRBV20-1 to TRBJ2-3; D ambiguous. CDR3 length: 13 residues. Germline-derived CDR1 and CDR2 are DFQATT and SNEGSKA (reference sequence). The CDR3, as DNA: TGCAGCGTTACTCCTAGATACACAGATACGCAGTATTTT. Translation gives CSVTPRYTDTQYF.

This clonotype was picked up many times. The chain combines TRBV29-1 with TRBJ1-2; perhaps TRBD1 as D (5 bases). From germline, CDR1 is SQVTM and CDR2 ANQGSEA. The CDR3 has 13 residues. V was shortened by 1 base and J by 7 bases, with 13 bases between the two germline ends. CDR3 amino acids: CSVEARELGGYTF. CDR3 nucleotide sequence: TGCAGCGTTGAAGCCAGGGAGCTTGGTGGCTACACCTTC.

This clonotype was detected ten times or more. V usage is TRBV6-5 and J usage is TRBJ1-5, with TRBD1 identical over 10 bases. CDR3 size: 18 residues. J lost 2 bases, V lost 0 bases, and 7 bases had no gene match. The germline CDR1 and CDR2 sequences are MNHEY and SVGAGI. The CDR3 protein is CASSYSAGQGFGNQPQHF. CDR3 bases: TGTGCCAGCAGTTACTCAGCGGGACAGGGGTTTGGCAATCAGCCCCAGCATTTT.

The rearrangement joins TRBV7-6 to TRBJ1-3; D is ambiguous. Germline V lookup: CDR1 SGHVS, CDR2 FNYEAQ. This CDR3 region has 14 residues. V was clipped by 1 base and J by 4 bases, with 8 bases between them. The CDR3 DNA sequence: TGTGCCAGCAGCTTAGGGGCAGCCGGAAACACCATATATTTT. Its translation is CASSLGAAGNTIYF. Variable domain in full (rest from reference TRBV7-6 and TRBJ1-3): GAGVSQSPRYKVTKRGQDVALRCDPISGHVSLYWYRQALGQGPEFLTYFNYEAQQDKSGLPNDRFSAERPEGSISTLTIQRTEQRDSAMYRCASSLGAAGNTIYFGEGSWLTVV.

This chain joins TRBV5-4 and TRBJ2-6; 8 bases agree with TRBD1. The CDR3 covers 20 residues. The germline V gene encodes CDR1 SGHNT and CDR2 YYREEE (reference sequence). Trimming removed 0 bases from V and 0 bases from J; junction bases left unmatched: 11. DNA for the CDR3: TGTGCCAGCAGCTTGGAGGTCTTGAGGACAGGGCGCTCTGGGGCCAACGTCCTGACTTTC. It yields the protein CASSLEVLRTGRSGANVLTF.

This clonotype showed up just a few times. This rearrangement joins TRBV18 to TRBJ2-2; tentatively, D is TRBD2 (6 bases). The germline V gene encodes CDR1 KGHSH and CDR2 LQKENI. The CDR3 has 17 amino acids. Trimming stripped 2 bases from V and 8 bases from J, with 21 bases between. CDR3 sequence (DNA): TGTGCCAGCTCACCAAAGGAGGGAACGACGAGCTGGGGGGAGCTGTTTTTT. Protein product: CASSPKEGTTSWGELFF.

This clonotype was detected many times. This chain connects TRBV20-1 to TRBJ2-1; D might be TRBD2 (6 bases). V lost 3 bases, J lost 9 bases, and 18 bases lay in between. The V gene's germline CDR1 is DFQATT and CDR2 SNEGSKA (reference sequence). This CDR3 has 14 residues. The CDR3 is CSARRDPVLGEQFF. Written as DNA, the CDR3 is TGCAGTGCTAGGCGGGACCCCGTTTTAGGTGAGCAGTTCTTC.

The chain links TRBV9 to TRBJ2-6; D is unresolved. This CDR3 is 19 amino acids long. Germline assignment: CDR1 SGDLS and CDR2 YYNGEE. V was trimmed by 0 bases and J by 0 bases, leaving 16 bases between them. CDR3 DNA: TGTGCCAGCAGCGTAGGATCCACTTTTTCCTCCTCTGGGGCCAACGTCCTGACTTTC. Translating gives CASSVGSTFSSSGANVLTF.

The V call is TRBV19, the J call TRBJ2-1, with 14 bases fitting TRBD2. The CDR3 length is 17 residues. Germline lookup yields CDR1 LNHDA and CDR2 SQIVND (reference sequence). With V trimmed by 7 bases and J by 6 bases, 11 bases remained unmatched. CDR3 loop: CASIGRTSGRSSNEQFF. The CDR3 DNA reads TGTGCCAGTATCGGGAGGACTAGCGGGAGGAGTAGCAATGAGCAGTTCTTC.

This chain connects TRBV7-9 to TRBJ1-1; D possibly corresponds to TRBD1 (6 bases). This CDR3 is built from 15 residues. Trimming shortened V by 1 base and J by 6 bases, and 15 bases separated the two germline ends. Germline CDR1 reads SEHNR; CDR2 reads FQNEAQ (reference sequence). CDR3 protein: CASSLGSLQGSEAFF. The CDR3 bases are TGTGCCAGCAGCTTAGGATCCTTACAGGGCTCTGAAGCTTTCTTT.

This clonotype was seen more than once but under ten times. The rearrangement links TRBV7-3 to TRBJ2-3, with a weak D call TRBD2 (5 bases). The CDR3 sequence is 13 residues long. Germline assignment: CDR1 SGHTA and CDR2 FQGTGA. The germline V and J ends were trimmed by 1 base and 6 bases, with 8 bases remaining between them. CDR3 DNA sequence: TGTGCCAGCAGCTTAAAACTAGGGGATACGCAGTATTTT. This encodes CASSLKLGDTQYF.

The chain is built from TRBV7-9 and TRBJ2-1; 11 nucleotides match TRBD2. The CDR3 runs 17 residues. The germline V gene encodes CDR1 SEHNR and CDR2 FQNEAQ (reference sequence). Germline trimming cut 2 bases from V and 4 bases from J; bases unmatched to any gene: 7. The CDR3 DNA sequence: TGTGCCAGCAGCTTAAATTTTGGGACTAGCGGTTACAATGAGCAGTTCTTC. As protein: CASSLNFGTSGYNEQFF.

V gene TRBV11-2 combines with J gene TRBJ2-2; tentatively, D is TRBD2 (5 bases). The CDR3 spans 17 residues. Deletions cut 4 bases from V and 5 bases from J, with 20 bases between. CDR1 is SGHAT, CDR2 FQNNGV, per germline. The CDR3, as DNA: TGTGCCAGCAGCTCGGGTCTCCCCGCTAGAGGGACCGGGGAGCTGTTTTTT. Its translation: CASSSGLPARGTGELFF.

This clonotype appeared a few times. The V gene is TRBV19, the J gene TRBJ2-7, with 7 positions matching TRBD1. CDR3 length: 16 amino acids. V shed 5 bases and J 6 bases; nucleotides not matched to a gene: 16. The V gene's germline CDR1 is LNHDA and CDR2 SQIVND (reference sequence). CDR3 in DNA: TGTGCCAGTAGTTTGCTCCCGGGACAGAGCCTATCCGAGCAGTACTTC. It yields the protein CASSLLPGQSLSEQYF.

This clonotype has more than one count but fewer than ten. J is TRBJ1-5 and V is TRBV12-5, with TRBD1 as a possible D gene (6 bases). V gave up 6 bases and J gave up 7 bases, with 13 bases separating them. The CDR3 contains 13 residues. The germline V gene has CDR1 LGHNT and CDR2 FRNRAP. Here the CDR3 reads CASGWGAGQPQHF. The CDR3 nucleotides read TGTGCTAGTGGATGGGGGGCAGGACAGCCCCAGCATTTT.

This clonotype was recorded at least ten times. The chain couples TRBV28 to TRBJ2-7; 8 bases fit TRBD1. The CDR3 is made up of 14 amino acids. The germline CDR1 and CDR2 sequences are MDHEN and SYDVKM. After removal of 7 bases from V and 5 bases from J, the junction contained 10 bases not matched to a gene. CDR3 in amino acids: CASTAGQGTDEQYF. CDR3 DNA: TGTGCCAGCACCGCCGGACAGGGAACCGACGAGCAGTACTTC.

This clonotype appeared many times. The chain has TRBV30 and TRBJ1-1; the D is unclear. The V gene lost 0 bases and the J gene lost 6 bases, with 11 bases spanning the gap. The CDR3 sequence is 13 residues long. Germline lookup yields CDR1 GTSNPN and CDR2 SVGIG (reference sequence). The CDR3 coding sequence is TGTGCCTGGAGTGTAGATGGTTACTCTGAAGCTTTCTTT. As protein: CAWSVDGYSEAFF.

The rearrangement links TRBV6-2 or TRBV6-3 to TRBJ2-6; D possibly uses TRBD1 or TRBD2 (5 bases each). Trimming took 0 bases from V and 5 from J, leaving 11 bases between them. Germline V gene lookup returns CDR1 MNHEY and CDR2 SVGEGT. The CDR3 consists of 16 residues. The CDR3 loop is CASSYSRGPRANVLTF. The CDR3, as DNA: TGTGCCAGCAGTTACTCGAGGGGTCCCAGGGCCAACGTCCTGACTTTC.

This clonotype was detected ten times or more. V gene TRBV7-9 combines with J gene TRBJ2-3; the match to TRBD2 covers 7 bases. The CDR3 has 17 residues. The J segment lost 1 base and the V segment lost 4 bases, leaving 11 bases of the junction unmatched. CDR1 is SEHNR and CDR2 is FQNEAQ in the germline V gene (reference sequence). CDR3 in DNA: TGTGCCAGCAGCTCACCACTTTCTAGCGGTCGCACAGATACGCAGTATTTT. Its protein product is CASSSPLSSGRTDTQYF.

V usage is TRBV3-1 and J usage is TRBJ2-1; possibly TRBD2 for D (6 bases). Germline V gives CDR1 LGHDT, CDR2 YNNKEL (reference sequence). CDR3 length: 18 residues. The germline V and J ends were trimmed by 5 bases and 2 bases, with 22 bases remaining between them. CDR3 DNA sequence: TGTGCCAGCAGCTCCCGGGAGAATAGCCCTAAAACCTACAATGAGCAGTTCTTC. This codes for CASSSRENSPKTYNEQFF.

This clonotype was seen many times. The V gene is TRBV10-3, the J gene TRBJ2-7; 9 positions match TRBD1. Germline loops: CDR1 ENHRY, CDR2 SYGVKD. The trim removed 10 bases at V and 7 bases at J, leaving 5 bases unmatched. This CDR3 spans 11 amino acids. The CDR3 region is CATTGQGEQYF. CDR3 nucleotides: TGTGCCACCACGGGACAGGGAGAGCAGTACTTC.

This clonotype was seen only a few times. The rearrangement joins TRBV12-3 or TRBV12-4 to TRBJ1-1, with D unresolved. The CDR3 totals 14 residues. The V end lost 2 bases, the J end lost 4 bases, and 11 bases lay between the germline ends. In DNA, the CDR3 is TGTGCCAGCAGTTTAACCGGATTTGGCACTGAAGCTTTCTTT. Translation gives CASSLTGFGTEAFF.

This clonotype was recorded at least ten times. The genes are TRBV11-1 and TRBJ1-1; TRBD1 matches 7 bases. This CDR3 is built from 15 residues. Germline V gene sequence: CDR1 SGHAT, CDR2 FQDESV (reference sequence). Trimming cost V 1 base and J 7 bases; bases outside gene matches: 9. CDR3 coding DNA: TGTGCCAGCAGCTTAGTAGGGCCAGGGGGTCGTGAAGCTTTCTTT. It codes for CASSLVGPGGREAFF.

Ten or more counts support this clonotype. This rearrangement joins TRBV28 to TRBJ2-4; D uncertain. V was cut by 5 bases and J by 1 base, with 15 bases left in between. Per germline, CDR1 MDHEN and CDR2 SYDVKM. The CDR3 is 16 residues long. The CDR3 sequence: CASSPLLEGAKNIQYF. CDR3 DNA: TGTGCCAGCAGTCCTTTATTAGAAGGGGCCAAAAACATTCAGTACTTC.